This is a list of T cell receptor beta chains from one sample in a study of T-cell memory formation after mild COVID-19. TCRdb processed the 5' RACE reads anew with MiXCR; each CDR3 protein has one entry. The sample comprises 350,000 to 550,000 distinct CDR3 sequences, roughly 18% of which are singletons, and 20% to 25% rests with the top ten. The sequenced sample was PBMCs or a T cell subset sorted from them (not recorded which). These TCRs come from a man between 18 and 35 years old who had mild COVID-19 (a few samples of this study predate the infection). Cell type and time point are not known. CDR3s include the opening cysteine and the closing phenylalanine or tryptophan. Some rows mark clone size as missing; the rest say once, few, many or name a class of expanded clone.

clone_size v_call cdr3_aa
NA TRBV7-2 CASSRGGTSGTMEQFF
few TRBV6-5 CASSWGGEGYGYTF
few TRBV20-1 CSARKVSGGFEQFF
NA TRBV4-3 CASSQDGVGEQYF
NA TRBV24-1 CATSGGPGQGTDTQYF
few TRBV11-2 CASSPWDREFIGELFF
NA TRBV19 CASSPRDRDQPQHF
many TRBV27 CASSDRYYGYTF
NA TRBV6-5 CASRDREGTEAFF
few TRBV4-3 CASSQNLPGQNTEAFF
NA TRBV6-1 CASSATWQPQHF
few TRBV9 CASARGQGVYEQFF
few TRBV4-3 CASSQDSRGYGYTF
NA TRBV7-2 CASSSIQETQYF
few TRBV3-1 CASSQWQSSTDTQYF
NA TRBV29-1 CSVDLGGEADYGYTF
NA TRBV6-2/TRBV6-3 CASSYGWRTGVAETQYF
few TRBV5-1 CASSFGTGWEETQYF
NA TRBV7-3 CASSGGAGGYTF
few TRBV6-6 CASSYLAGQANTGELFF
few TRBV7-9 CASSLEPTGGAAYGYTF
NA TRBV5-1 CASSLGTGTYTDTQYF
few TRBV10-3 CAIRTSAETQYF
NA TRBV7-9 CASSHPGQGLLSNYGYTF
few TRBV7-2 CASSRSGALRTQYF
NA TRBV7-8 CASTAGLAGDTQYF
NA TRBV6-1 CASGPRDRSNTEAFF
many TRBV5-1 CASSFGLAPGSTYLNNEQFF
few TRBV28 CASSQGGFMAGEGYF
NA TRBV3-1 CASSQADGKQQFF
few TRBV7-3 CASSLGQGKQYF
NA TRBV10-3 CVKLNTDTQYF
NA TRBV5-1 CASSLATTGGTDTQYF
few TRBV7-9 CASSPMGPVVETQYF
NA TRBV9 CASSVSRDRYGYTF
few TRBV6-5 CASRLTRANQPQHF
few TRBV5-1 CASSSLTDLNYGYTF
few TRBV28 CASSTGTGNEQFF
many TRBV5-1 CASSRTGPFYEQYF
few TRBV5-1 CASSFPQRGSSYEQYF
few TRBV29-1 CSVTGTGANEKLFF
few TRBV7-2 CASSLGTSTQETQYF